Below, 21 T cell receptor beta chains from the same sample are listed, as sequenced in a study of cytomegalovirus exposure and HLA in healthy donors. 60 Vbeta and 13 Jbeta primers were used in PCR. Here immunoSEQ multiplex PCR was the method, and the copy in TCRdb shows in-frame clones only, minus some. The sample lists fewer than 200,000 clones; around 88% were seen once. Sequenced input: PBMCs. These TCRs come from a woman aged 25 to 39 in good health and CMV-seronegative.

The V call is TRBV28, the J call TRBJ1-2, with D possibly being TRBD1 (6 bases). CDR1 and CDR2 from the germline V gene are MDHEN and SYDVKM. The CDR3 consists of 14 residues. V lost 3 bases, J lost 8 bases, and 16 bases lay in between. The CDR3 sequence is CASSFLHRDRGYTF. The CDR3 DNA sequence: TGTGCCAGCAGTTTTCTCCACAGGGATAGGGGCTACACCTTC.

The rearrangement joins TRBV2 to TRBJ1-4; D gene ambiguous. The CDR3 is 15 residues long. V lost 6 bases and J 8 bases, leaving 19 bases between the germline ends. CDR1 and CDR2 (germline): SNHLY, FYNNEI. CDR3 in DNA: TGTGCCAGCAGACAGTTGGCGTTTGCGGGGGAAAAACTGTTTTTT. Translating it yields CASRQLAFAGEKLFF.

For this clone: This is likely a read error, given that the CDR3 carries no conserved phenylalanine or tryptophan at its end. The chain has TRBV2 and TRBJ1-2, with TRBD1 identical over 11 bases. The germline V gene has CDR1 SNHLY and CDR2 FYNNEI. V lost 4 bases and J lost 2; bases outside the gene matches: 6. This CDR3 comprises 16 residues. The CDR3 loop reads CASSGPGQGANYGYTL. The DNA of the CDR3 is TGTGCCAGCAGTGGACCTGGACAGGGGGCGAACTATGGCTACACCCTC.

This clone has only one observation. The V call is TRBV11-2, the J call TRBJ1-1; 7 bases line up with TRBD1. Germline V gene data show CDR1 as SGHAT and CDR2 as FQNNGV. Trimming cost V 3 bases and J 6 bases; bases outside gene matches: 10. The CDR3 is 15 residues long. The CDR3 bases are TGTGCCAGCAGCTTTGCCCACAGGGGTACCGCTGAAGCTTTCTTT. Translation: CASSFAHRGTAEAFF. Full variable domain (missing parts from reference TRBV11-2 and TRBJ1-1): EAGVAQSPRYKIIEKRQSVAFWCNPISGHATLYWYQQILGQGPKLLIQFQNNGVVDDSQLPKDRFSAERLKGVDSTLKIQPAKLEDSAVYLCASSFAHRGTAEAFFGQGTRLTVV.

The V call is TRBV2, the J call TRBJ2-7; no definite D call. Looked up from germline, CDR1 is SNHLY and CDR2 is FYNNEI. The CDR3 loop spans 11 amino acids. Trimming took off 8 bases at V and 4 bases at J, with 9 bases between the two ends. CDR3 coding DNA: TGTGCCAGCCTCGACTCGTACGAGCAGTACTTC. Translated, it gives CASLDSYEQYF. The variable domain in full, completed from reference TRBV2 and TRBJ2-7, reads EPEVTQTPSHQVTQMGQEVILRCVPISNHLYFYWYRQILGQKVEFLVSFYNNEISEKSEIFDDQFSVERPDGSNFTLKIRSTKLEDSAMYFCASLDSYEQYFGPGTRLTVT.

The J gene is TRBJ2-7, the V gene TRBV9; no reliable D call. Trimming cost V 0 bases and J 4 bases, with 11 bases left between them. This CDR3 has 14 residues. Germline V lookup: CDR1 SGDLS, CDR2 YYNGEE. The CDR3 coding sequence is TGTGCCAGCAGCGTAGGAACCCATGCGTACGAGCAGTACTTC. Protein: CASSVGTHAYEQYF.

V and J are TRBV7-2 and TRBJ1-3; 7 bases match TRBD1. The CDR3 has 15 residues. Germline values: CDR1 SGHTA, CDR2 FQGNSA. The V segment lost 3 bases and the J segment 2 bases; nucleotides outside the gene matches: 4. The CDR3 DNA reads TGTGCCAGCAGCTTGGCGGGACAGACTGGAAACACCATATATTTT. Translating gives CASSLAGQTGNTIYF.

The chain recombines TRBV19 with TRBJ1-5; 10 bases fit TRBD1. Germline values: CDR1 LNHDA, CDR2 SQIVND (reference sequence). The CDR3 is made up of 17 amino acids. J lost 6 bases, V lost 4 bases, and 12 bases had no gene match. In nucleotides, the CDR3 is TGTGCCAGTAGTAGGAGGGGAGGGACAGGGGAAGGTCAGCCCCAGCATTTT. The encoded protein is CASSRRGGTGEGQPQHF.

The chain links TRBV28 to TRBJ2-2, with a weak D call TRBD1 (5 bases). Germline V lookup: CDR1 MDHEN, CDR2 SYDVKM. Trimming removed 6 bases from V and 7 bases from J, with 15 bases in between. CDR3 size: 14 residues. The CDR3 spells CASSPSRVGGELFF. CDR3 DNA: TGTGCCAGCAGCCCCTCCAGGGTGGGCGGGGAGCTGTTTTTT. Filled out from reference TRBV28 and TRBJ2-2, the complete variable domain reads DVKVTQSSRYLVKRTGEKVFLECVQDMDHENMFWYRQDPGLGLRLIYFSYDVKMKEKGDIPEGYSVSREKKERFSLILESASTNQTSMYLCASSPSRVGGELFFGEGSRLTVL.

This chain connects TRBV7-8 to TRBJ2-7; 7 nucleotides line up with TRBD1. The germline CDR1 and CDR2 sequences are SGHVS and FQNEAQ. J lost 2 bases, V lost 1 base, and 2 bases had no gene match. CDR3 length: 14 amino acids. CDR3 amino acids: CASSLDRGTYEQYF. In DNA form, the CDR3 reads TGTGCCAGCAGCTTAGACAGGGGAACCTACGAGCAGTACTTC. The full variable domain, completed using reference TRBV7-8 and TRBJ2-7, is GAGVSQSPRYKVAKRGQDVALRCDPISGHVSLFWYQQALGQGPEFLTYFQNEAQLDKSGLPSDRFFAERPEGSVSTLKIQRTQQEDSAVYLCASSLDRGTYEQYFGPGTRLTVT.

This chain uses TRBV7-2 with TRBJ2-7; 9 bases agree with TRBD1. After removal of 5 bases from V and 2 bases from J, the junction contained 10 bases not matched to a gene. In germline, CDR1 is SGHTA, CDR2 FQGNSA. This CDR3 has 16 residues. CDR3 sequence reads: CASSRRTGDYTYEQYF. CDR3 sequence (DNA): TGTGCCAGCAGCCGACGGACAGGGGATTACACCTACGAGCAGTACTTC.

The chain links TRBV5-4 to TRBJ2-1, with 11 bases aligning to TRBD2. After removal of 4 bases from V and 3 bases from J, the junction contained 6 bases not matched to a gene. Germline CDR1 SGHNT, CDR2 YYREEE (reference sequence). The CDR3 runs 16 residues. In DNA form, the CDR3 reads TGTGCCAGCAGCCGCGGGACTAGCGGAGACTACAATGAGCAGTTCTTC. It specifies CASSRGTSGDYNEQFF.

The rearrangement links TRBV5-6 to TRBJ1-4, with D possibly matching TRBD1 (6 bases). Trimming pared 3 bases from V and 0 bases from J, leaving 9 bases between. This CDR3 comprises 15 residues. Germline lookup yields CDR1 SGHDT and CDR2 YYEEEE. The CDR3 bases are TGTGCCAGCAGCTGGAGGACAGCAACTAATGAAAAACTGTTTTTT. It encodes CASSWRTATNEKLFF.

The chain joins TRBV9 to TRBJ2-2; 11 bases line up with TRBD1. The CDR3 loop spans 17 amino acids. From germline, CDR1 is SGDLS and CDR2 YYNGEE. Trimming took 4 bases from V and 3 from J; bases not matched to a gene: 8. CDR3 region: CASSRTGGGSYTGELFF. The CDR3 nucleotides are TGTGCCAGCAGCCGGACAGGGGGCGGATCCTACACCGGGGAGCTGTTTTTT.

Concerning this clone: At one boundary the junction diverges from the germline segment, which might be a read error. Here the CDR3 DNA reads TGTGCCAGCAGTCCCGGGACAGAAGTTTTCTTT. Translating gives CASSPGTEVFF. This chain links TRBV25-1 with TRBJ1-1, with 7 positions matching TRBD1. CDR1 is MGHDK, CDR2 SYGVNS, per germline. The CDR3 is made up of 11 amino acids. Full variable domain (missing parts from reference TRBV25-1 and TRBJ1-1): EADIYQTPRYLVIGTGKKITLECSQTMGHDKMYWYQQDPGMELHLIHYSYGVNSTEKGDLSSESTVSRIRTEHFPLTLESARPSHTSQYLCASSPGTEVFFGQGTRLTVV.

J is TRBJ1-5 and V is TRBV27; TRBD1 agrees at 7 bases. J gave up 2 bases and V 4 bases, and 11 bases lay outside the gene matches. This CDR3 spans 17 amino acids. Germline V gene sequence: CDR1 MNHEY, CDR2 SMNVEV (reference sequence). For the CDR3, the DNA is TGTGCCAGCAGTTATTCAGGGGGAGCTAGGGGCAATCAGCCCCAGCATTTT. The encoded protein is CASSYSGGARGNQPQHF.

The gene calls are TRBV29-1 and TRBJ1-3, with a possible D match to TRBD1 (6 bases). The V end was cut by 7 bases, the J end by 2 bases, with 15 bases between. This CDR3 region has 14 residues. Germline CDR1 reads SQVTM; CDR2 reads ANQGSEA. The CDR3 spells CSATRAGAGNTIYF. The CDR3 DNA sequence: TGCAGCGCAACTCGGGCAGGGGCTGGAAACACCATATATTTT.

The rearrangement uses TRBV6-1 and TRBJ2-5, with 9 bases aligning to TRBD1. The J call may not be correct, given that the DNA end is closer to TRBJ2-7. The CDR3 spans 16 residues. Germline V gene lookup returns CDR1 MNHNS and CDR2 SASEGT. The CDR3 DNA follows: TGTGCCAGCAGTGAAGCCTCCGGACAGGGGAGGTACGAGCAGTACTTC. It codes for CASSEASGQGRYEQYF.

The CDR3 spells CASSYRVYGYTF. DNA for the CDR3: TGTGCCAGTAGCTACAGGGTCTATGGCTACACCTTC. This chain connects TRBV19 to TRBJ1-2; D possibly corresponds to TRBD1 (6 bases). This CDR3 is 12 amino acids long. Per germline, CDR1 LNHDA and CDR2 SQIVND (reference sequence). Trimming took off 6 bases at V and 4 bases at J, with 9 bases between the two ends.

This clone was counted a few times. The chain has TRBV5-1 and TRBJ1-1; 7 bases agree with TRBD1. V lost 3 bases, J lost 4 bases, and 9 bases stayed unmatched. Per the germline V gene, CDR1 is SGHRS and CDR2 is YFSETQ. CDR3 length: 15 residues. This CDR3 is CASSSQGDDGTEAFF. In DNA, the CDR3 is TGCGCCAGCAGCTCGCAGGGGGACGATGGCACTGAAGCTTTCTTT.

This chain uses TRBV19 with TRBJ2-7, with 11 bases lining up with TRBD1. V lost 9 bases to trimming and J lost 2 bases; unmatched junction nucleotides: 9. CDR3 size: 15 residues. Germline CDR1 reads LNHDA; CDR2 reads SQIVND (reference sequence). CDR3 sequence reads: CASGPGTGGAYEQYF. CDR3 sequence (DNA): TGTGCCAGCGGCCCAGGGACAGGGGGAGCCTACGAGCAGTACTTC.